This T cell receptor beta chain appears in the sequencing data of a study of blood T cell repertoires in COVID-19. About the study: Researchers got acute and convalescent COVID-19 samples from the United States, Italy and Spain. PBMCs, B-cell-depleted T cells, or T cells provided the cDNA or gDNA that made up the material.

The CDR3 extends over 15 amino acids. With 4 bases removed from V and 6 bases from J, the gap between germline ends came to 13 bases. Germline V gives CDR1 MDHEN, CDR2 SYDVKM. Original handling: Amplification from reference gene primers served as the basis for estimated nucleated cell counts. Profiling relied on immunoSEQ multiplex PCR, and the TCRdb table lists in-frame clones only, not all of them. The DNA gave D and trimming, while V, J and clone size come from that table. The sample yields tens of thousands of clones, roughly 86% seen once. The TCR comes from a man between 65 and 79 years old with acute or convalescent COVID-19. Sequencing was done on a sample of peripheral blood. The J gene is TRBJ1-6, the V gene TRBV28; no clear D gene. The CDR3 loop reads CASSSAGAGNSPLHF. The CDR3 DNA reads TGTGCCAGCAGTTCTGCGGGAGCGGGTAATTCACCCCTCCACTTT.